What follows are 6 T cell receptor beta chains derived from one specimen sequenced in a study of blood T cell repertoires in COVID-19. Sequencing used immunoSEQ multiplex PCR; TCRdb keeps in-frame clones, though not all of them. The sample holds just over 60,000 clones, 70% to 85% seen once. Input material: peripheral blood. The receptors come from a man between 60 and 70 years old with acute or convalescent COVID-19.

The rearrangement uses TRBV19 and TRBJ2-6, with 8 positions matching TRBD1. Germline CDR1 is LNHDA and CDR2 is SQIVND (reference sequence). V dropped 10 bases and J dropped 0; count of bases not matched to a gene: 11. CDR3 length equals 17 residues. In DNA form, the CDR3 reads TGTGCCATTTCAGGGACAGGCGTAAGCTCTGGGGCCAACGTCCTGACTTTC. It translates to CAISGTGVSSGANVLTF. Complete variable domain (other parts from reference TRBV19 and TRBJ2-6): DGGITQSPKYLFRKEGQNVTLSCEQNLNHDAMYWYRQDPGQGLRLIYYSQIVNDFQKGDIAEGYSVSREKKESFPLTVTSAQKNPTAFYLCAISGTGVSSGANVLTFGAGSRLTVL.

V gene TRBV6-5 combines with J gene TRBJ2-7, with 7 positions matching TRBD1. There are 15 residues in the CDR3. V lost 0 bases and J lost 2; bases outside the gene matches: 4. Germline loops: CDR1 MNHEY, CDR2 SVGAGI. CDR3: CASSYSRDRTYEQYF. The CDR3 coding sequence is TGTGCCAGCAGTTACTCTCGGGACAGAACCTACGAGCAGTACTTC.

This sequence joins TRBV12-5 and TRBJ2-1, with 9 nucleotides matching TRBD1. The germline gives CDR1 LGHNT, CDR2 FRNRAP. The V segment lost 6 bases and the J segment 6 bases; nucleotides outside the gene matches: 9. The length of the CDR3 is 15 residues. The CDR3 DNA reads TGTGCTAGTGGGCGGGACAGGGCTCACCTCAATGAGCAGTTCTTC. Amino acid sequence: CASGRDRAHLNEQFF.

DNA for the CDR3: TGTGCCAGCAACCCCGGACTAGCGGGCTACAATGAGCAGTTCTTC. Translating gives CASNPGLAGYNEQFF. The V gene is TRBV7-8, the J gene TRBJ2-1; 11 bases are a match to TRBD2. J gave up 3 bases and V 7 bases, and 5 bases lay outside the gene matches. The CDR3 is made up of 15 amino acids. The germline V gene has CDR1 SGHVS and CDR2 FQNEAQ.

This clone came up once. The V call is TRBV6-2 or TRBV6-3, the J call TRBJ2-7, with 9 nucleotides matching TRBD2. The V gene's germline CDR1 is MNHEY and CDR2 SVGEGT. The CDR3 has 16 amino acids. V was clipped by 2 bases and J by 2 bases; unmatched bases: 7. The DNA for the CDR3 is TGTGCCAGCAGTTACATCAGGGGCGGGAGGGCCTACGAGCAGTACTTC. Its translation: CASSYIRGGRAYEQYF.

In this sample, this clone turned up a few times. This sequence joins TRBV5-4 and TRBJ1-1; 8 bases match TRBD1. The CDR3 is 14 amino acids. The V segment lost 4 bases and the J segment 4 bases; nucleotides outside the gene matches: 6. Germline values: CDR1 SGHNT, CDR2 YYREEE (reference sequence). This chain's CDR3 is CASSLDRVGTEAFF. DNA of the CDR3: TGTGCCAGCAGCCTGGACAGGGTGGGCACTGAAGCTTTCTTT. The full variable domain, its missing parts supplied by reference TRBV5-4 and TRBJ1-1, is ETGVTQSPTHLIKTRGQQVTLRCSSQSGHNTVSWYQQALGQGPQFIFQYYREEENGRGNFPPRFSGLQFPNYSSELNVNALELDDSALYLCASSLDRVGTEAFFGQGTRLTVV.